This T cell receptor (beta chain) was identified during a study of cytomegalovirus exposure and HLA in healthy donors. The PCR made use of 60 Vbeta and 13 Jbeta primers. The data were produced by immunoSEQ multiplex PCR, yet TCRdb's version contains in-frame clones alone and is incomplete. The sample lists approximately 220,000 clones; approximately 82% were seen once. The study, taken as a whole, reports: Later on, a genetic analysis was performed. It linked a missense variant in DCLRE1C with V- and J-gene trimming of TCR beta.

Germline V lookup: CDR1 SNHLY, CDR2 FYNNEI. J was trimmed by 6 bases and V by 8 bases; bases with no gene match: 9. CDR3 length equals 13 residues. Regarding this clone: Its target is unknown.

This receptor was taken from a man aged 18 to 30 in good health and CMV-seronegative. The genes are TRBV2 and TRBJ1-2; TRBD1 agrees at 7 bases. Input material: PBMCs. The CDR3 bases are TGTGCCAGCGCAATCGGGACAGCCGATGGCTACACCTTC. Its protein is CASAIGTADGYTF.